Listed below are T cell receptor beta chains from one sample, sequenced in a study of cytomegalovirus exposure and HLA in healthy donors. This table comes from immunoSEQ multiplex PCR, and its TCRdb copy is limited to in-frame clones, with some not included. Altogether 150,000 to 200,000 clones are present, 70% to 90% being singletons, with the ten largest covering more than 2%. The sequenced sample consisted of PBMCs. These receptors all stem from a man aged 18-30 years in good health and CMV-seropositive. CDR3s include the opening cysteine and the closing phenylalanine or tryptophan. A D gene is named only where the DNA matches it firmly. Clone size is stated in some rows and not others, as once, few, many or a class when expanded.

cdr3_aa | cdr3_nt | v_call | clone_size | d_call | j_call
CASSPRQGGETQYF | TGTGCCAGCAGCCCGAGACAGGGGGGAGAGACCCAGTACTTC | TRBV7-2 | once | TRBD1 | TRBJ2-5
CASSDHSRSEFF | TGTGCCAGCAGTGACCATAGTCGATCGGAGTTCTTC | TRBV2 | . | . | TRBJ2-1
CASSQYHSSNYGYTF | TGCGCCAGCAGCCAATACCACAGCTCTAACTATGGCTACACCTTC | TRBV4-3 | . | . | TRBJ1-2
CSSSLALRQGDTYEQYF | TGTTCCAGCAGCTTAGCGCTTCGACAGGGGGATACCTACGAGCAGTACTTC | TRBV7-9 | . | TRBD1 | TRBJ2-7
CASMSTSGGARANVLTF | TGCGCCAGTATGTCGACTAGCGGGGGGGCTCGGGCCAACGTCCTGACTTTC | TRBV5-1 | few | TRBD2 | TRBJ2-6
CASSLGQGVTGNTIYF | TGCGCCAGCAGCTTGGGCCAAGGGGTAACAGGAAACACCATATATTTT | TRBV5-1 | . | . | TRBJ1-3
CASSFGLAGNTDTQYF | TGTGCCAGCAGCTTCGGACTAGCGGGGAACACAGATACGCAGTATTTT | TRBV7-9 | . | TRBD2 | TRBJ2-3
CASTRAAPLYGYTF | TGTGCCAGCACCAGGGCTGCTCCCCTCTATGGCTACACCTTC | TRBV5-4 | . | . | TRBJ1-2
CASTGLPNTEAFF | TGTGCCAGCACAGGACTCCCGAACACTGAAGCTTTCTTT | TRBV2 | . | . | TRBJ1-1
CASSVDQGNPIYF | TGTGCCAGCAGCGTAGACCAGGGGAACCCCATATATTTT | TRBV9 | . | . | TRBJ1-3
CAIQALFGSYEQYF | TGTGCCATCCAGGCCCTTTTCGGCTCCTACGAGCAGTACTTC | TRBV6-1 | . | . | TRBJ2-7
CASSLSTGPYEQYF | TGTGCCAGCAGTCTCTCGACAGGACCCTACGAGCAGTACTTC | TRBV6-6 | . | . | TRBJ2-7
CAWSRDIDEKLFF | TGTGCCTGGAGTAGGGACATAGATGAAAAACTGTTTTTT | TRBV30 | . | . | TRBJ1-4
CAISEGGEGYGYTF | TGTGCCATCAGCGAGGGAGGGGAGGGCTATGGCTACACCTTC | TRBV10-3 | . | . | TRBJ1-2
CSVLGQGKIMNTEAFF | TGCAGCGTTCTTGGGCAGGGAAAGATCATGAACACTGAAGCTTTCTTT | TRBV29-1 | once | . | TRBJ1-1
CAWSPGEDQPQHF | TGTGCCTGGAGCCCAGGGGAAGATCAGCCCCAGCATTTT | TRBV30 | . | . | TRBJ1-5
CASSEFMNEQFF | TGCGCCAGCAGTGAATTTATGAATGAGCAGTTCTTC | TRBV10-2 | . | . | TRBJ2-1
CASSGRGGSDTQYF | TGTGCCAGCAGTGGGCGGGGGGGTTCCGATACGCAGTATTTT | TRBV7-2 | . | TRBD2 | TRBJ2-3
CAISDRLASDTQYF | TGTGCCATCAGCGATAGACTAGCGTCAGATACGCAGTATTTT | TRBV10-3 | once | TRBD2 | TRBJ2-3
CASSIGGLAEQETQYF | TGTGCCAGTAGTATAGGGGGGCTAGCGGAACAAGAGACCCAGTACTTC | TRBV19 | . | . | TRBJ2-5
CASSAVPLSYNEQFF | TGTGCCAGCAGCGCGGTCCCTCTCTCCTACAATGAGCAGTTCTTC | TRBV9 | . | . | TRBJ2-1
CASSPGGSNYGYTF | TGTGCCAGCAGTCCCGGGGGATCTAACTATGGCTACACCTTC | TRBV7-2 | . | . | TRBJ1-2
CASSQAGGREQYF | TGCGCCAGCAGCCAGGCGGGAGGGCGCGAGCAGTACTTC | TRBV4-3 | . | TRBD2 | TRBJ2-7
CASSQESGDTQYF | TGCGCCAGCAGCCAAGAATCCGGAGATACGCAGTATTTT | TRBV4-3 | . | . | TRBJ2-3
CASSFGGGSTDTQYF | TGCGCCAGCAGCTTCGGCGGGGGGAGCACAGATACGCAGTATTTT | TRBV5-1 | few | TRBD2 | TRBJ2-3
CASRGPASGYNEQFF | TGTGCCAGCCGAGGTCCGGCTAGCGGATACAATGAGCAGTTCTTC | TRBV7-9 | . | TRBD2 | TRBJ2-1
CSVYSGGDLSKEQYF | TGCAGCGTTTATAGCGGGGGGGATCTATCTAAAGAGCAGTACTTC | TRBV29-1 | once | TRBD2 | TRBJ2-7
CAIKAREQFF | TGTGCCATCAAAGCCCGGGAGCAGTTCTTC | TRBV10-3 | . | . | TRBJ2-1
CASSQDRGSPEQYF | TGCGCCAGCAGCCAAGACCGGGGGAGCCCTGAGCAGTACTTC | TRBV4-3 | . | . | TRBJ2-7
CATSRDSGVGEQYF | TGTGCCACCAGCAGAGATAGCGGGGTTGGTGAGCAGTACTTC | TRBV15 | . | TRBD2 | TRBJ2-5
CSAVEVLSTDTQYF | TGCAGCGCAGTTGAAGTTCTTAGCACAGATACGCAGTATTTT | TRBV29-1 | . | . | TRBJ2-3
CAWSVLGGYEQYF | TGTGCCTGGAGTGTACTAGGGGGCTACGAGCAGTACTTC | TRBV30 | . | . | TRBJ2-7
CASRPRDRGGCTF | TGTGCCAGCAGGCCTCGGGACAGGGGAGGTTGCACCTTC | TRBV27 | . | TRBD1 | TRBJ1-2
CASSIIRDSNTEAFF | TGTGCCAGTAGTATCATTAGGGACAGTAACACTGAAGCTTTCTTT | TRBV19 | . | TRBD1 | TRBJ1-1
CSHIGREGNKNIQYF | TGCAGCCACATAGGTCGGGAGGGGAACAAAAACATTCAGTACTTC | TRBV29-1 | . | TRBD2 | TRBJ2-4
CASSEALGQGLSEQFF | TGTGCCAGCAGTGAAGCGCTTGGACAGGGGTTATCTGAGCAGTTCTTC | TRBV6-1 | . | TRBD1 | TRBJ2-1
CASSMGQGATSQPQHF | TGTGCCAGTAGTATGGGACAGGGTGCCACTAGCCAGCCCCAGCATTTT | TRBV19 | once | TRBD1 | TRBJ1-5
CASSQSIGENYGYTF | TGCGCCAGCAGCCAAAGCATTGGGGAGAACTATGGCTACACCTTC | TRBV4-3 | once | . | TRBJ1-2
CAWSVRQGLMAFF | TGTGCCTGGAGCGTCCGACAGGGGCTTATGGCTTTCTTT | TRBV30 | . | TRBD1 | TRBJ1-1
CASSFRDRGTYGYTF | TGTGCCAGCAGTTTCCGGGACAGGGGGACCTATGGCTACACCTTC | TRBV6-5 | . | TRBD1 | TRBJ1-2
CASSSVSRDSFSADTQYF | TGTGCCAGCAGCTCAGTCTCCCGGGACAGCTTCTCCGCAGATACGCAGTATTTT | TRBV7-9 | . | TRBD1 | TRBJ2-3
CASSQDPGMTYGYTF | TGCGCCAGCAGCCAAGATCCCGGGATGACCTATGGCTACACCTTC | TRBV4-3 | . | . | TRBJ1-2
CASSLASGHSSGANVLTF | TGTGCCAGCAGCTTGGCCTCGGGACATTCATCTGGGGCCAACGTCCTGACTTTC | TRBV5-6 | . | . | TRBJ2-6
CASRQGISGYTF | TGTGCCAGTAGACAGGGTATCAGTGGCTACACCTTC | TRBV19 | . | . | TRBJ1-2
CASSGRLGNEQYF | TGTGCCAGCAGCGGGAGACTCGGGAACGAGCAGTACTTC | TRBV6-6 | . | . | TRBJ2-7
CAWSVPSLAGGRWVGETQYF | TGTGCCTGGAGTGTACCTTCGCTAGCGGGGGGGCGTTGGGTCGGAGAGACCCAGTACTTC | TRBV30 | . | TRBD2 | TRBJ2-5
CASSHFTSGYEQYF | TGTGCCAGCAGCCATTTTACTAGCGGATACGAGCAGTACTTC | TRBV7-6 | . | TRBD2 | TRBJ2-7
CAWSTPLSGGYTDTQYF | TGTGCCTGGAGTACCCCCCTTAGCGGGGGTTACACAGATACGCAGTATTTT | TRBV30 | . | TRBD2 | TRBJ2-3
CSVPGGSTEAFF | TGCAGCGTTCCAGGGGGGAGCACTGAAGCTTTCTTT | TRBV29-1 | . | TRBD1 | TRBJ1-1
CASSRDGRATNEKLFF | TGCGCCAGCAGCCGAGATGGGAGGGCAACTAATGAAAAACTGTTTTTT | TRBV4-1 | . | . | TRBJ1-4
CASSPTLSPGEQYF | TGTGCCAGCAGCCCGACCTTGTCGCCAGGGGAGCAGTACTTC | TRBV7-2 | . | . | TRBJ2-7
CASSEKTEGETQYF | TGTGCCAGCAGTGAAAAGACAGAAGGAGAGACCCAGTACTTC | TRBV6-1 | once | . | TRBJ2-5